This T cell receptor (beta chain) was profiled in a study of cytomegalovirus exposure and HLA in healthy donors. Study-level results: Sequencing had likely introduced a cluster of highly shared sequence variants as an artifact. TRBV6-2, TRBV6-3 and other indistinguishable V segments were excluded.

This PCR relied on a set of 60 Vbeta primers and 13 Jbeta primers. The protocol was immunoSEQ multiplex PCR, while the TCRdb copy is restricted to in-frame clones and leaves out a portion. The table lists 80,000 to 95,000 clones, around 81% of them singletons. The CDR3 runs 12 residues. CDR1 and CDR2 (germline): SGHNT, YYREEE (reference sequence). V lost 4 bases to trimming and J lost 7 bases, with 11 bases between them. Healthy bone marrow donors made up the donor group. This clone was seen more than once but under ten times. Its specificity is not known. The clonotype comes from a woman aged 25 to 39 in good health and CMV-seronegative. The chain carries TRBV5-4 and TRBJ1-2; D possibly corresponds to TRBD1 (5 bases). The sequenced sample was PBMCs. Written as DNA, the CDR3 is TGTGCCAGCAGCACCAGGGTTTCTGGCTACACCTTC. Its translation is CASSTRVSGYTF. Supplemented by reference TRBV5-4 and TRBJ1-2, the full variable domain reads ETGVTQSPTHLIKTRGQQVTLRCSSQSGHNTVSWYQQALGQGPQFIFQYYREEENGRGNFPPRFSGLQFPNYSSELNVNALELDDSALYLCASSTRVSGYTFGSGTRLTVV.